Presented here are 13 T cell receptor beta chains from one specimen sequenced in a study of identical twins. Each CDR3 protein is one row after TCRdb ran MiXCR on the 5' RACE reads. The profile covers some 240,000 distinct CDR3 sequences, with around 8.8% appearing a single time and about 3% taken by the ten largest. These data also featured in a second study, about yellow fever vaccine responses in identical twins.

Sequenced input: CD8+ T cells sorted from blood. These receptors were obtained from a woman under 30 in good health.

The chain links TRBV20-1 to TRBJ2-5; 10 bases line up with TRBD2. Losses at the gene ends were 5 bases for V and 1 base for J; bases not matched to a gene: 13. This CDR3 has 17 residues. Per the germline V gene, CDR1 is DFQATT and CDR2 is SNEGSKA (reference sequence). CDR3 protein: CSASGAFSGGPQETQYF. The CDR3 DNA follows: TGCAGTGCTTCAGGGGCCTTTAGCGGGGGGCCCCAAGAGACCCAGTACTTC.

V is TRBV12-3 or TRBV12-4 and J is TRBJ2-7; a weak D match, TRBD1 (6 bases). The V gene lost 8 bases and the J gene lost 2 bases, with 10 bases spanning the gap. The CDR3 spans 12 residues. The CDR3 DNA reads TGTGCCAGCGGACGGACAGCCTACGAGCAGTACTTC. The encoded protein is CASGRTAYEQYF.

The V call is TRBV20-1, the J call TRBJ2-1; 15 positions match TRBD2. The CDR3 is 18 residues long. V shed 0 bases, J shed 4 bases, and the junction held 7 bases outside the gene matches. CDR1 is DFQATT, CDR2 SNEGSKA, per germline (reference sequence). The CDR3 DNA follows: TGCAGTGCTAGAGATTTCCCGGGACTAGCGGGGGGTTACAATGAGCAGTTCTTC. It yields the protein CSARDFPGLAGGYNEQFF.

The chain links TRBV3-1 to TRBJ2-7, with 8 bases fitting TRBD1. The V gene end was trimmed by 4 bases and the J gene end by 1 base; junction bases not matched to a gene: 6. Germline V gene sequence: CDR1 LGHDT, CDR2 YNNKEL (reference sequence). The CDR3 totals 15 residues. In nucleotides, the CDR3 is TGTGCCAGCAGCCCATCAAGACAGGGGTCCTACGAGCAGTACTTC. It encodes CASSPSRQGSYEQYF.

This clonotype came up a few times. The genes are TRBV5-6 and TRBJ2-5; D is possibly TRBD2 (5 bases). Trimming stripped 1 base from V and 3 bases from J, with 16 bases between. The CDR3 spans 16 residues. The germline CDR1 and CDR2 sequences are SGHDT and YYEEEE. DNA for the CDR3: TGTGCCAGCAGCTTGAAACCCAGCGGCCCAGAAGAGACCCAGTACTTC. It codes for CASSLKPSGPEETQYF.

The rearrangement links TRBV20-1 to TRBJ2-3; 7 nucleotides align to TRBD2. Germline loops: CDR1 DFQATT, CDR2 SNEGSKA (reference sequence). The CDR3 has 15 residues. The V gene end was trimmed by 6 bases and the J gene end by 5 bases; junction bases not matched to a gene: 14. CDR3 in amino acids: CSAGPLREMRDTQYF. Written as DNA, the CDR3 is TGCAGTGCGGGGCCTTTGCGGGAGATGAGAGATACGCAGTATTTT.

This clonotype was counted a single time. The rearrangement uses TRBV20-1 and TRBJ2-7, with 14 positions matching TRBD2. Germline V lookup: CDR1 DFQATT, CDR2 SNEGSKA (reference sequence). The CDR3 length is 21 residues. The junction had 20 bases not matched to a gene; V was cut back by 3 bases and J by 1 base. The CDR3 loop reads CSASAPYWTSGGTTRSYEQYF. CDR3 coding DNA: TGCAGTGCTAGTGCTCCTTATTGGACTAGCGGGGGGACTACTAGGTCCTACGAGCAGTACTTC.

This rearrangement joins TRBV9 to TRBJ2-5, with D perhaps matching TRBD2 (5 bases). Germline V lookup: CDR1 SGDLS, CDR2 YYNGEE. This CDR3 is built from 14 residues. Trimming pared 0 bases from V and 1 base from J, leaving 7 bases between. CDR3 DNA: TGTGCCAGCAGCGTAGCGGACTCCCAAGAGACCCAGTACTTC. Amino acid sequence: CASSVADSQETQYF.

This clonotype was counted only a few times. The V call is TRBV10-3, the J call TRBJ2-1, with 11 nucleotides matching TRBD2. The CDR3 loop spans 19 amino acids. With 2 bases clipped from V and 7 bases from J, the junction kept 16 bases outside the gene matches. Germline CDR1 ENHRY, CDR2 SYGVKD. The CDR3 bases are TGTGCCATCAGTGAGGAGTACGGTCTAGCGGGAGGTGGTGGGAATGAGCAGTTCTTC. Its protein product is CAISEEYGLAGGGGNEQFF.

In its sample, this clonotype was seen many times. The V and J genes are TRBV10-3 and TRBJ2-1; possible D gene TRBD1, 5 bases. Trimming removed 0 bases at V and 8 bases at J, with 20 bases between. The CDR3 is 17 amino acids. Germline CDR1 reads ENHRY; CDR2 reads SYGVKD. Here the CDR3 DNA reads TGTGCCATCAGTGAGTCGAGAGAGGTTAGCTGGGGCGATGAGCAGTTCTTC. Protein sequence: CAISESREVSWGDEQFF.

This clonotype was detected many times. The rearrangement uses TRBV20-1 and TRBJ2-3; TRBD2 agrees at 7 bases. The CDR3 totals 16 residues. With V trimmed by 2 bases and J by 0 bases, 8 bases remained unmatched. Germline CDR1 reads DFQATT; CDR2 reads SNEGSKA (reference sequence). The CDR3 nucleotides read TGCAGTGCTAGAAACCGGGGGGTAACTAGCACAGATACGCAGTATTTT. Translation: CSARNRGVTSTDTQYF.

This chain connects TRBV20-1 to TRBJ2-7; 7 nucleotides match TRBD2. Germline-derived CDR1 and CDR2 are DFQATT and SNEGSKA (reference sequence). With 0 bases clipped from V and 3 bases from J, the junction kept 14 bases outside the gene matches. This CDR3 region has 17 residues. The CDR3 loop is CSARDYLAGDKVYEQYF. CDR3 nucleotide sequence: TGCAGTGCTAGAGATTACCTGGCGGGAGATAAGGTCTACGAGCAGTACTTC.

Many counts were recorded for this clonotype. The chain combines TRBV10-3 with TRBJ2-2; D is possibly TRBD2 (5 bases). This CDR3 has 13 amino acids. CDR1 is ENHRY and CDR2 is SYGVKD in the germline V gene. V shed 10 bases and J shed 6 bases, with 15 bases lying between them. In DNA, the CDR3 is TGTGCCACCGTGGACTTCCCTCCCGGGGAGCTGTTTTTT. As protein: CATVDFPPGELFF.